This TCR beta chain emerged from a study of cytomegalovirus exposure and HLA in healthy donors. Findings and caveats of the study: TCR beta V segments were, for the most part, productive about 87% or about 30% of the time in an earlier analysis.

Germline V CDR1 and CDR2: SGHRS, YFSETQ. Trimming at V came to 3 bases and at J to 10 bases, leaving 9 bases not matched to a gene. The length of the CDR3 is 14 residues. On this clone itself: Its antigen is not identified.

With 60 Vbeta and 13 Jbeta primers, the PCR was carried out. Original handling: A later analysis counted approximately 88 million unique TCR beta chains, around 10 million shared. Assay: immunoSEQ multiplex PCR; the TCRdb copy retains only in-frame clones and omits some. That table is the source of V, J and clone size, and D and trimming were worked out from the DNA. This repertoire shows under 110,000 clones, around 75% found once; its top ten account for 2% to 3%. The sample was PBMCs. The V and J genes are TRBV5-1 and TRBJ1-4; 7 nucleotides match TRBD1. The TCR was taken from a man aged 40-49 years in good health and CMV-seronegative. CDR3 in DNA: TGCGCCAGCAGCTCAGGACCTACAGGGGTAAAACTGTTTTTT. Its translation: CASSSGPTGVKLFF.